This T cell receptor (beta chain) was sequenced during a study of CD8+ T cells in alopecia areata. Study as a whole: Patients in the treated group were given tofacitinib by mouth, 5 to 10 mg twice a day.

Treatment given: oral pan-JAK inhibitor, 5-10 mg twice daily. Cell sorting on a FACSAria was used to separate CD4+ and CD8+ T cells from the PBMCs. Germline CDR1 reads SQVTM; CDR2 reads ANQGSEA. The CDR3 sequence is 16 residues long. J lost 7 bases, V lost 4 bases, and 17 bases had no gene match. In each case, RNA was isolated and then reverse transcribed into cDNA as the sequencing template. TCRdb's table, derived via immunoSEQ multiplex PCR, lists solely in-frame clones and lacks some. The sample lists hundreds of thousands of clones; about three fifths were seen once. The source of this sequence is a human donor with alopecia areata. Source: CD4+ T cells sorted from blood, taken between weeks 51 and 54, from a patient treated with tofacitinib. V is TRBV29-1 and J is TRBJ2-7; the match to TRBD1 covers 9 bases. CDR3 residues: CSVAPKQGAQTGEQYF. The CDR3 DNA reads TGCAGCGTTGCCCCCAAACAGGGGGCTCAGACGGGGGAGCAGTACTTC.